These 14 T cell receptor beta chains were all obtained from the same sample, sequenced in a study of blood T cell repertoires in COVID-19. Clones were read by immunoSEQ multiplex PCR, and TCRdb kept only the in-frame ones, dropping some. The table shows 30,000 to 35,000 clones, with approximately 82% occurring only once. Sequencing was performed on peripheral blood. The receptors here all came from a woman between 55 and 75 years old with acute or convalescent COVID-19.

The rearrangement links TRBV6-5 to TRBJ2-7; 9 positions agree with TRBD1. V trimming: 8 bases; J trimming: 5 bases; junction bases outside the gene matches: 4. The CDR3 totals 12 residues. Germline values: CDR1 MNHEY, CDR2 SVGAGI. The CDR3 DNA follows: TGTGCCAGCGGGACAGGGATCCACGAGCAGTACTTC. Its translation is CASGTGIHEQYF.

V is TRBV27 and J is TRBJ2-1; TRBD1 matches 8 bases. Germline trimming cut 7 bases from V and 6 bases from J; bases unmatched to any gene: 23. This CDR3 has 19 residues. Looked up from germline, CDR1 is MNHEY and CDR2 is SMNVEV (reference sequence). The CDR3 bases are TGTGCCAGCAATGGGGTCGGGCAGGGGGCGCATCTGTTCGGCAATGAGCAGTTCTTC. It codes for CASNGVGQGAHLFGNEQFF.

This clone was counted only a few times. The chain carries TRBV3-1 (or the pseudogene TRBV3-2) and TRBJ1-5; TRBD1 agrees at 7 bases. J gave up 1 base and V 2 bases, and 5 bases lay outside the gene matches. The CDR3 is 16 residues long. Germline V CDR1 and CDR2: LGHDT, YNNKEL (reference sequence). This chain's CDR3 is CASSQTGAGSNQPQHF. The CDR3 DNA follows: TGTGCCAGCAGCCAAACAGGGGCCGGAAGCAATCAGCCCCAGCATTTT.

The CDR3 loop reads CAIRGRPNTEAFF. CDR3 nucleotide sequence: TGTGCCATCAGGGGCAGGCCCAACACTGAAGCTTTCTTT. The chain links TRBV6-5 to TRBJ1-1, with a tentative D call TRBD1 (6 bases). The CDR3 is 13 amino acids. Trimming pared 10 bases from V and 2 bases from J, leaving 14 bases between. The germline V gene encodes CDR1 MNHEY and CDR2 SVGAGI.

The chain carries TRBV19 and TRBJ1-5, with D possibly matching TRBD1 (5 bases). Germline V gene data show CDR1 as LNHDA and CDR2 as SQIVND (reference sequence). V was pared by 6 bases and J by 5 bases, with 8 bases between. CDR3 length: 12 residues. As DNA, the CDR3 is TGTGCCAGTAGCAGGGTATATCAGCCCCAGCATTTT. Protein product: CASSRVYQPQHF.

The rearrangement links TRBV7-8 to TRBJ2-2; possible D gene TRBD2, 5 bases. Trimming removed 3 bases at V and 7 bases at J, with 9 bases between. Per germline, CDR1 SGHVS and CDR2 FQNEAQ. The CDR3 extends over 13 amino acids. The CDR3: CASSLVEGGELFF. As DNA, the CDR3 is TGTGCCAGCAGCTTGGTCGAGGGCGGGGAGCTGTTTTTT.

V and J are TRBV9 and TRBJ1-1; 8 bases fit TRBD1. This CDR3 has 14 residues. V lost 4 bases and J lost 8; bases outside the gene matches: 10. CDR1 and CDR2 (germline): SGDLS, YYNGEE. CDR3 coding DNA: TGTGCCAGCAGCACCGAAAGCCGACAGGGGGAAGCTTTCTTT. As protein: CASSTESRQGEAFF.

The CDR3: CASSYNEGGRPYTF. CDR3 DNA sequence: TGTGCCAGCAGTTATAATGAAGGAGGCAGGCCCTACACCTTC. The V call is TRBV2, the J call TRBJ1-2; D is ambiguous. With 5 bases removed from V and 10 bases from J, the gap between germline ends came to 20 bases. The CDR3 contains 14 residues. Germline V CDR1 and CDR2: SNHLY, FYNNEI.

The chain uses TRBV3-1 (or the pseudogene TRBV3-2) and TRBJ2-1; weak D call: TRBD2 (5 bases). The CDR3 is made up of 18 amino acids. Between the trimmed V and J ends, which lost 0 bases and 3 bases, there was a span of 18 bases. Germline V gives CDR1 LGHDT, CDR2 YNNKEL (reference sequence). The CDR3 is CASSQDRRASGYYNEQFF. The CDR3 DNA sequence: TGTGCCAGCAGCCAAGATCGAAGGGCGAGCGGTTACTACAATGAGCAGTTCTTC.

The rearrangement links TRBV6-5 to TRBJ2-7, with 7 bases aligning to TRBD1. CDR3 length equals 15 residues. CDR1 is MNHEY, CDR2 SVGAGI, per germline. The junction had 12 bases not matched to a gene; V was cut back by 6 bases and J by 4 bases. The CDR3 nucleotides read TGTGCCAGCAGCGCGACCGGGACAGTAGGGTACGAGCAGTACTTC. It is translated as CASSATGTVGYEQYF.

The rearrangement joins TRBV6-5 to TRBJ2-7; a possible D gene is TRBD2 (5 bases). The CDR3 sequence is 12 residues long. CDR1 and CDR2 from the germline V gene are MNHEY and SVGAGI. V lost 11 bases, J lost 0 bases, and 11 bases lay in between. In nucleotides, the CDR3 is TGTGCCTCCCTCCGGGGCTCCTACGAGCAGTACTTC. It specifies CASLRGSYEQYF.

This clone was found once. The V and J genes are TRBV5-4 and TRBJ2-3; 8 bases fit TRBD1. Germline CDR1 reads SGHNT; CDR2 reads YYREEE (reference sequence). The ends lost 2 bases at V and 4 bases at J; junction bases unmatched: 3. The CDR3 totals 14 residues. CDR3 sequence (DNA): TGTGCCAGCAGCTTCCAGGGGGCGGCAGATACGCAGTATTTT. Its protein is CASSFQGAADTQYF. Complete variable domain (other parts from reference TRBV5-4 and TRBJ2-3): ETGVTQSPTHLIKTRGQQVTLRCSSQSGHNTVSWYQQALGQGPQFIFQYYREEENGRGNFPPRFSGLQFPNYSSELNVNALELDDSALYLCASSFQGAADTQYFGPGTRLTVL.

This chain links TRBV19 with TRBJ1-1; 9 bases match TRBD1. CDR1 is LNHDA and CDR2 is SQIVND in the germline V gene (reference sequence). J was trimmed by 3 bases and V by 7 bases; bases with no gene match: 9. The CDR3 contains 15 residues. In nucleotides, the CDR3 is TGTGCCAGTACGCCGGGTGGACAGGGGTACACTGAAGCTTTCTTT. This sequence encodes CASTPGGQGYTEAFF.

By share, this clone counts as medium-sized. The rearrangement uses TRBV7-8 and TRBJ2-7, with D possibly being TRBD1 (6 bases). The V gene lost 5 bases and the J gene lost 0 bases, with 14 bases spanning the gap. The CDR3 is made up of 15 amino acids. The V gene's germline CDR1 is SGHVS and CDR2 FQNEAQ. This chain's CDR3 is CASSLHQGPSYEQYF. As DNA, the CDR3 is TGTGCCAGCAGCCTCCACCAGGGGCCCTCCTACGAGCAGTACTTC.